This T cell receptor beta chain was profiled in a study of blood T cell repertoires in COVID-19. The wider study: Material from acute and convalescent COVID-19 was sourced from the United States, Italy and Spain. PBMCs, B-cell-depleted T cells, or T cells provided the cDNA or gDNA that made up the material.

CDR3 length: 18 amino acids. V shed 3 bases, J shed 0 bases, and the junction held 11 bases outside the gene matches. Looked up from germline, CDR1 is SGHRS and CDR2 is YFSETQ. Original analysis: Nucleated cell counts were estimated from reference gene primer amplification. Assay used: immunoSEQ multiplex PCR; TCRdb lists only in-frame clones, some missing. The V and J calls and clone size were taken over from that table, and D and trimming were inferred from the DNA. Found here are a few hundred thousand clones, 85% of them singletons; the top ten hold 3.5% to 4%. Sample: peripheral blood. The rearrangement links TRBV5-1 to TRBJ2-3; TRBD2 matches 9 bases. The sequence came from a woman under 30 with acute or convalescent COVID-19. The CDR3 reads CASSSPAGGQTSTDTQYF. The DNA for the CDR3 is TGCGCCAGCAGCTCCCCAGCGGGGGGTCAGACTAGCACAGATACGCAGTATTTT.